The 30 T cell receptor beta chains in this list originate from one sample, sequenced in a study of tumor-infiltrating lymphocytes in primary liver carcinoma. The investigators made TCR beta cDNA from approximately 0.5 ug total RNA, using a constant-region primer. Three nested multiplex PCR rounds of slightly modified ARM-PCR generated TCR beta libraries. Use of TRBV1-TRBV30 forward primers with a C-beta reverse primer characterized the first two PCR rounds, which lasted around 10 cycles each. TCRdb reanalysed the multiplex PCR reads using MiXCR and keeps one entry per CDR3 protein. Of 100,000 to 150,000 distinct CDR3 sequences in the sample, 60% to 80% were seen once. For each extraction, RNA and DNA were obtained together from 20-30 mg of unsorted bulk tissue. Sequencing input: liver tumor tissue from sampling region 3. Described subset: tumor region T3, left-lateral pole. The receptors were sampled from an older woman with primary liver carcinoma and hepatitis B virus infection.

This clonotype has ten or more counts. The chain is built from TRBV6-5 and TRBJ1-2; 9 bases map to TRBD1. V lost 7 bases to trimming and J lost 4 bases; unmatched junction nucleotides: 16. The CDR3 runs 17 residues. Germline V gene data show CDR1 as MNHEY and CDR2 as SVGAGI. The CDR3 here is CASTPYRGRGDSYGYTF. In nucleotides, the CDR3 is TGTGCCAGCACCCCTTACAGGGGGCGAGGGGATTCCTATGGCTACACCTTC.

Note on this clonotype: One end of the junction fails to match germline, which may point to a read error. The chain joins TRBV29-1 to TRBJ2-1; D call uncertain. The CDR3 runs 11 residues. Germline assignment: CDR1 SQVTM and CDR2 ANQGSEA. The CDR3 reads CRVGWQGEQFF. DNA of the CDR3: TGCAGGGTTGGATGGCAAGGTGAGCAGTTCTTC.

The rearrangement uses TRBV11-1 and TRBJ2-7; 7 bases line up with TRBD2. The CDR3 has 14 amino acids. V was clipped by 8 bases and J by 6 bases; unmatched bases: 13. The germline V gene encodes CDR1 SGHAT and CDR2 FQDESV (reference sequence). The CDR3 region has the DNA TGTGCCAGCTCCAGACTAACGGGAGGTACCGAGCAGTACTTC. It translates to CASSRLTGGTEQYF.

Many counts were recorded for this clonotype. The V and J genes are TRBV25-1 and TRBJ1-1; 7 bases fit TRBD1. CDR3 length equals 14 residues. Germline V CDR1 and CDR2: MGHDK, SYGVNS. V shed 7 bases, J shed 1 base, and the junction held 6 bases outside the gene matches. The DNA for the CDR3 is TGTGCCAGCACAGGGACAGTTACGAACACTGAAGCTTTCTTT. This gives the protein CASTGTVTNTEAFF.

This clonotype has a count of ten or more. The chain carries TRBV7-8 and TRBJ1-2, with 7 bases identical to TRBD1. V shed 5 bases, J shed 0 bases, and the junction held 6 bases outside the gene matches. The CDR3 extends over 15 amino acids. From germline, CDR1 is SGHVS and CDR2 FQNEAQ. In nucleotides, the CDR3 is TGTGCCAGCAGCCAGGGGGGGGTCCCTAACTATGGCTACACCTTC. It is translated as CASSQGGVPNYGYTF.

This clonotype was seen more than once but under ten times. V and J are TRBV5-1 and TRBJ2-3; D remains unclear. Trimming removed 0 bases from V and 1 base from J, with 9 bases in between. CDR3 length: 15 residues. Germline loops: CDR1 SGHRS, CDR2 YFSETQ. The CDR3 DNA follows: TGCGCCAGCAGCTTGGCGGTCGAAGGCACAGATACGCAGTATTTT. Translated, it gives CASSLAVEGTDTQYF.

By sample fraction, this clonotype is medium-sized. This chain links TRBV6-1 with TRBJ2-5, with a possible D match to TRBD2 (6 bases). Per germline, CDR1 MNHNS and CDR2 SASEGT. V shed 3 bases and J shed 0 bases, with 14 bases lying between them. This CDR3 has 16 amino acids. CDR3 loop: CASSDPTRVYQETQYF. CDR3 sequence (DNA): TGTGCCAGCAGTGACCCGACTAGGGTTTACCAAGAGACCCAGTACTTC.

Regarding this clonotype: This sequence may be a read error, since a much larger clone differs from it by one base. As DNA, the CDR3 is TGTGCCAGCAGTTACACACTGGGGGGGGCTACGGGCTTCGCCTTC. Translated, it gives CASSYTLGGATGFAF. The rearrangement uses TRBV6-5 and TRBJ1-2; possible D gene TRBD1, 6 bases. Germline CDR1 is MNHEY and CDR2 is SVGAGI. The CDR3 contains 15 residues.

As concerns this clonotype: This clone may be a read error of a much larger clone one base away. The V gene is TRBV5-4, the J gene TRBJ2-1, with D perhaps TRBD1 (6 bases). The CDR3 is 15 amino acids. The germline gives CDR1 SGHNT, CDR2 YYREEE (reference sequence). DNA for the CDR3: TGTGCCAGCGGCTTAACAGGGAGCTCCTACAATGAGCAGTTCTTC. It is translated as CASGLTGSSYNEQFF.

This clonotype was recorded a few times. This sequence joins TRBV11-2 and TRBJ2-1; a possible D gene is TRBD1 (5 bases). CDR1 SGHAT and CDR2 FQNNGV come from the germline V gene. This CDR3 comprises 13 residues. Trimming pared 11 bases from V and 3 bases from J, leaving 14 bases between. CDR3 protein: CADSRENYNEQFF. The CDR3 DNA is TGTGCCGACAGTCGCGAAAACTACAATGAGCAGTTCTTC.

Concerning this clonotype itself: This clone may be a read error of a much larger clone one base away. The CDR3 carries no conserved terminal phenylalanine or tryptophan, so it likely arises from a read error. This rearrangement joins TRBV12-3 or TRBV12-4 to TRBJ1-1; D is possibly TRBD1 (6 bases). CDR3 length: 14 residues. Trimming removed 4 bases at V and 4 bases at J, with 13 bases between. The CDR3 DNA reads TGTGCCAGCAGTTGGGAGGGGGGAATCACTGAAGCTTTCCTT. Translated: CASSWEGGITEAFL.

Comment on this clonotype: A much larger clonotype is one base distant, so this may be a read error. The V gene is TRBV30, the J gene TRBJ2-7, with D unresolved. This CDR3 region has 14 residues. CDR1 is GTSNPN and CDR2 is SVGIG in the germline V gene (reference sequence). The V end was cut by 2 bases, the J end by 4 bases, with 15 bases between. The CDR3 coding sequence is TGTGCCTGGAGTCTTGGGATTTTCCCTTACGAGCAGTACTTC. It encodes CAWSLGIFPYEQYF. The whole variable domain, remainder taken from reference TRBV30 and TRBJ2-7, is SQTIHQWPATLVQPVGSPLSLECTVEGTSNPNLYWYRQAAGRGLQLLFYSVGIGQISSEVPQNLSASRPQDRQFILSSKKLLLSDSGFYLCAWSLGIFPYEQYFGPGTRLTVT.

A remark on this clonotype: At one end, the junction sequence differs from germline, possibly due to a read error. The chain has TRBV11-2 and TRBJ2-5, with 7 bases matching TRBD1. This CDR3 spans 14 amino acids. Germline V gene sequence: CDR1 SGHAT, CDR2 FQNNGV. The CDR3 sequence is CASGPTGRKETHYF. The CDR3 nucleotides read TGTGCCAGCGGCCCGACAGGGCGGAAAGAAACCCATTACTTC.

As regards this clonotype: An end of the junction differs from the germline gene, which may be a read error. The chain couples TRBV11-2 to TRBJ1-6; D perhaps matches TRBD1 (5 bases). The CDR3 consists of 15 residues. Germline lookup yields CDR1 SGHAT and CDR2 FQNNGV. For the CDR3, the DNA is TGTGTCAGCAGCTTAGAAACAGGAGGCAATCCACACCTCCACTTT. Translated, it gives CVSSLETGGNPHLHF.

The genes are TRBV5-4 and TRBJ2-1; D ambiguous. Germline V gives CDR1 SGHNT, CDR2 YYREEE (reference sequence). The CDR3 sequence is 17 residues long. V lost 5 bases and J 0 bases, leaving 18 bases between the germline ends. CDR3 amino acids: CASRLRWRRSSYNEQFF. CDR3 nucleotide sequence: TGTGCCAGCAGATTGAGATGGCGAAGGAGCTCCTACAATGAGCAGTTCTTC. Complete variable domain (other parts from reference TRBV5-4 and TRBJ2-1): ETGVTQSPTHLIKTRGQQVTLRCSSQSGHNTVSWYQQALGQGPQFIFQYYREEENGRGNFPPRFSGLQFPNYSSELNVNALELDDSALYLCASRLRWRRSSYNEQFFGPGTRLTVL.

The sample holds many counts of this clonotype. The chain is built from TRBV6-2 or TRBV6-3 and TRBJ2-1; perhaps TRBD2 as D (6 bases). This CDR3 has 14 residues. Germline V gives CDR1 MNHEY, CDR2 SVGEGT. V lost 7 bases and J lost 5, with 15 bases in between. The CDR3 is CASNLLRGNNEQFF. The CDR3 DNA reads TGTGCCAGCAACCTCCTCCGGGGGAACAATGAGCAGTTCTTC.

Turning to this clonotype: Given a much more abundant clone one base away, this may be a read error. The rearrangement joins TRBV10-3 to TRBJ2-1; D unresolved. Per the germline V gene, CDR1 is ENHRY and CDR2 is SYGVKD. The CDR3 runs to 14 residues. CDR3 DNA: TGTGCCATCAGTGAGTCGCCAGCCTACAGTGAGCAGTTCTTC. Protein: CAISESPAYSEQFF.

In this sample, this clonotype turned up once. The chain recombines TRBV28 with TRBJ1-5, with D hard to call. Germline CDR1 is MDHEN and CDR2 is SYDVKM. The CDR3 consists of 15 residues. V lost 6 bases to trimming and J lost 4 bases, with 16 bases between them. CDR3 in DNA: TGTGCCAGCAGATTTGGATCTTTTAGGAATCAGCCCCAGCATTTT. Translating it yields CASRFGSFRNQPQHF.

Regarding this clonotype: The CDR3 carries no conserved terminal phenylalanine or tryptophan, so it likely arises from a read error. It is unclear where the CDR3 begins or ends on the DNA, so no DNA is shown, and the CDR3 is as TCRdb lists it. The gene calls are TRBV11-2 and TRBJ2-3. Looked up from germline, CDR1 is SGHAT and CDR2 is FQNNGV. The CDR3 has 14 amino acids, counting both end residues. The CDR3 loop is CASSLEVGRDTHYL.

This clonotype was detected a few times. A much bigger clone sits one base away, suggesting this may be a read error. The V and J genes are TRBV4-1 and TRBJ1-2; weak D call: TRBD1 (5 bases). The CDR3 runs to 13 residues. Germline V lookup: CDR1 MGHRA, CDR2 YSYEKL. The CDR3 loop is CASSPPGAGDYIF. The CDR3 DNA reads TGCGCCAGCAGCCCGCCGGGCGCTGGGGACTACATCTTC.

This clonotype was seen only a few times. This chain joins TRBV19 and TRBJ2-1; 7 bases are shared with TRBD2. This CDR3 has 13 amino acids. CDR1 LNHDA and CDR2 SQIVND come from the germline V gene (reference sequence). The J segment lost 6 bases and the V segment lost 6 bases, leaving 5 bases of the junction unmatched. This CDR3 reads CASRFWEGNEQFF. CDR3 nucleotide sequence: TGTGCCAGTAGGTTCTGGGAGGGCAATGAGCAGTTCTTC.

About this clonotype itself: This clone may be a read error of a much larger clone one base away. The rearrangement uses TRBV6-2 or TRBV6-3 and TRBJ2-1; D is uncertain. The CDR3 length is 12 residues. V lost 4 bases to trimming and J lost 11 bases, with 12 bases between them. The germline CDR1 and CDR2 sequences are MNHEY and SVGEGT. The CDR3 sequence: CASSFNSYKQFF. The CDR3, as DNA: TGTGCCAGCAGTTTCAATAGTTATAAGCAGTTCTTC.

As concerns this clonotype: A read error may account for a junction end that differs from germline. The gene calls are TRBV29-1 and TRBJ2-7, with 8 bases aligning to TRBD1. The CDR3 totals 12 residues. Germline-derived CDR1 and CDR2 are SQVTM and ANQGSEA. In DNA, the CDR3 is TGTAGCACCTGGACAGGGACCTACGAGCAGTACTTC. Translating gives CSTWTGTYEQYF.

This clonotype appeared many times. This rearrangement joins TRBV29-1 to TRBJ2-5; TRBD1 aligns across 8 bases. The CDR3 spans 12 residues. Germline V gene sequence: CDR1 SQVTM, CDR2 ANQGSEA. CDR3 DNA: TGCGCCTACAGGGGGTCCCAAGAGACCCAGTACTTC. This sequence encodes CAYRGSQETQYF.

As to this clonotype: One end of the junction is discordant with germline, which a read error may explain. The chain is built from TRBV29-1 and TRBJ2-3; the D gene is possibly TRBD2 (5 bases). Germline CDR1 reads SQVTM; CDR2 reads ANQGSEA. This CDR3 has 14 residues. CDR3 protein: CSVGIQGSADTQYF. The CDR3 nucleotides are TGCAGTGTTGGTATCCAAGGGAGCGCAGATACGCAGTATTTT.

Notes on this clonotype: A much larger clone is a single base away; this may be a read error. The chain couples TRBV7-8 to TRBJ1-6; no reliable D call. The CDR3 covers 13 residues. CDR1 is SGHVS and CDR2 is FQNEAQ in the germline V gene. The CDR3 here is CGSSFFWNSPLHF. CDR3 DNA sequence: TGTGGCAGCAGCTTTTTCTGGAATTCACCCCTCCACTTT.

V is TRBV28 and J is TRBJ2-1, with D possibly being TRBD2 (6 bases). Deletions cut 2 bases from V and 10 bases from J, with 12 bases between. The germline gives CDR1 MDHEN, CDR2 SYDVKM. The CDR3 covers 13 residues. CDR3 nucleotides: TGTGCCAGCAGTTTACTAGCGTTCAGAGAGCAGTTCTTC. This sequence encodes CASSLLAFREQFF.

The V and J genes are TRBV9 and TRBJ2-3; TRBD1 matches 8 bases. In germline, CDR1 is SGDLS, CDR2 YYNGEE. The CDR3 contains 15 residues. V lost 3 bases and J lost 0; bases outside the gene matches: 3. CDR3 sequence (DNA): TGTGCCAGCAGCGCGGACAGGGACAGCACAGATACGCAGTATTTT. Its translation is CASSADRDSTDTQYF.

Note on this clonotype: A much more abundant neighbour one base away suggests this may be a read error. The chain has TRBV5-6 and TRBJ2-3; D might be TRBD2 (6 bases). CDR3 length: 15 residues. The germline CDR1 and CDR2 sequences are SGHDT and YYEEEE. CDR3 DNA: TGTGCCAGCAGCGCCGGACCCACTAGCATAGATACGCAGTATTTT. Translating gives CASSAGPTSIDTQYF.

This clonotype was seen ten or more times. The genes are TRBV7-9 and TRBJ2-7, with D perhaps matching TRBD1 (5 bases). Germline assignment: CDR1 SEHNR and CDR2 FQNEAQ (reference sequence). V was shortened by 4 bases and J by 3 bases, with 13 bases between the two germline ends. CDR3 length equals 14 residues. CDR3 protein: CASSSQGKFYEQYF. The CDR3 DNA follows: TGTGCCAGCAGCTCTCAGGGAAAGTTCTACGAGCAGTACTTC. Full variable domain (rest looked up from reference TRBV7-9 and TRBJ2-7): DTGVSQNPRHKITKRGQNVTFRCDPISEHNRLYWYRQTLGQGPEFLTYFQNEAQLEKSRLLSDRFSAERPKGSFSTLEIQRTEQGDSAMYLCASSSQGKFYEQYFGPGTRLTVT.